This section outlines one TCR beta chain sequence together with its context. Its specificity is not known. Method: immunoSEQ multiplex PCR; TCRdb's copy keeps in-frame clones and lacks some. This sample yields roughly 420,000 clones, of which approximately 88% are seen a single time; about 3.6% belongs to the top ten. Germline CDR1 is SGHRS and CDR2 is YFSETQ. The CDR3 totals 14 residues. V lost 4 bases, J lost 4 bases, and 14 bases lay in between. The source of the sample is a study of Ad26.COV2.S vaccination and SARS-CoV-2 variants. Study-wide results and limits: A substantial breadth of spike-specific CD8+ and CD4+ T cell responses after vaccination has been reported. Placebo and vaccine recipients had non-spike TCR breadth that was similar.

Treatment meaning: 15 to 20 received Ad26.COV2.S at low or high dose, single or two shots; roughly 5 received placebo; per-sample allocation not given. The study sampled participants on day 63 after the first vaccine or placebo injection. This adult donor, from Boston, was 18-55 years old. The chain recombines TRBV5-1 with TRBJ1-1, with D perhaps TRBD1 (5 bases). The source is a person aged 18-65 years who received the Ad26.COV2.S COVID-19 vaccine or a placebo. The sequences come from peripheral blood, collected in a trial of Ad26.COV2.S vaccine versus placebo. The CDR3 nucleotides are TGCGCCAGCAGCGTCCACGCGAGGGGCACTGAAGCTTTCTTT. Translated: CASSVHARGTEAFF.